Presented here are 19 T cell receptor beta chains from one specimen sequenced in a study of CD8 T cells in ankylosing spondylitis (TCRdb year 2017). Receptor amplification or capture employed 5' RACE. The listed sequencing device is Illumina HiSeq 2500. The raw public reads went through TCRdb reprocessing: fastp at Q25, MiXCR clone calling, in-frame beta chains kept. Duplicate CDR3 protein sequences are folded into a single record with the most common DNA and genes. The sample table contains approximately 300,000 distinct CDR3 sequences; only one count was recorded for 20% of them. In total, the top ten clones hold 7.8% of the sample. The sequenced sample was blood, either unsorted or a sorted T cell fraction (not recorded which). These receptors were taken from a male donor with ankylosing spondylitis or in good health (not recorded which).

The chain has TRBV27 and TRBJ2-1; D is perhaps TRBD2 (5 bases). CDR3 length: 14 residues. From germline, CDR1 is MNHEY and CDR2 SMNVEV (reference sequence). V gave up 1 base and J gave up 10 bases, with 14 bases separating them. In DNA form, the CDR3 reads TGTGCCAGCAGTTTATACGTCGGGGTTGAGGAGCAGTTCTTC. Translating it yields CASSLYVGVEEQFF.

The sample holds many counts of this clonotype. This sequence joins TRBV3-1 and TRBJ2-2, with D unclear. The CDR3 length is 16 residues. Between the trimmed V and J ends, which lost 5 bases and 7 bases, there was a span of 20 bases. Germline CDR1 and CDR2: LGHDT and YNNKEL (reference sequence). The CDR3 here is CASSGLAAPRIGELFF. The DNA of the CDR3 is TGTGCCAGCAGCGGTCTGGCGGCCCCCCGGATCGGGGAGCTGTTTTTT.

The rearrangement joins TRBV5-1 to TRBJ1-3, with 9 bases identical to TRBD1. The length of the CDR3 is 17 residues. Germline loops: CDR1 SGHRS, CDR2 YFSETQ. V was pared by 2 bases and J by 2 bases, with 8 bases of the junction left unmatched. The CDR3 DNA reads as TGCGCCAGCAGCTTCACCGGGACAGGGCTGACTGGAAACACCATATATTTT. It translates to CASSFTGTGLTGNTIYF.

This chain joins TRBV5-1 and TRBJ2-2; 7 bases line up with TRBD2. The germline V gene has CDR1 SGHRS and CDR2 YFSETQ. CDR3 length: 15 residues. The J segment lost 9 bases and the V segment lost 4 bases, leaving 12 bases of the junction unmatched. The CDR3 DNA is TGCGCCAGCAGCCTGTTAGAGGGACTACCCCGGGAGCTGTTTTTT. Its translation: CASSLLEGLPRELFF.

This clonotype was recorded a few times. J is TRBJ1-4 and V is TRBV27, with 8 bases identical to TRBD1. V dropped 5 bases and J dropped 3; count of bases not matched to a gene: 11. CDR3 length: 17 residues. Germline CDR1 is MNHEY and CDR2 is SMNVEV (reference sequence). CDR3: CASSTRIQGVANEKLFF. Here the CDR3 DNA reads TGTGCCAGCAGTACTCGAATACAGGGGGTGGCTAATGAAAAACTGTTTTTT.

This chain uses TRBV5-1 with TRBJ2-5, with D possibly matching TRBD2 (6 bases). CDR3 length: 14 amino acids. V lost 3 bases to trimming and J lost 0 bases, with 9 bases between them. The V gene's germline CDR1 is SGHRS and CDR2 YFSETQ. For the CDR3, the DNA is TGCGCCAGCAGCTCGAGGAGGGACCAAGAGACCCAGTACTTC. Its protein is CASSSRRDQETQYF.

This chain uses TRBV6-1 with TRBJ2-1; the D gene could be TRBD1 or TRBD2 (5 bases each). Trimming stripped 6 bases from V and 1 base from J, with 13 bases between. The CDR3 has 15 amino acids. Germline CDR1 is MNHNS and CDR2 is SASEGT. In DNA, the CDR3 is TGTGCCAGCAGGGGGGATGTGGCGTCCTACAATGAGCAGTTCTTC. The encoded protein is CASRGDVASYNEQFF.

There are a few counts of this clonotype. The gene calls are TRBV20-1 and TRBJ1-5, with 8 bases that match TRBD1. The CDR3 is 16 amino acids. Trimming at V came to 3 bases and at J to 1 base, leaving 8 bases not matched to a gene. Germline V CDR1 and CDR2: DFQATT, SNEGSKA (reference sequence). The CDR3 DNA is TGCAGTGCTAGCGATCTCAGGGGGCCGAGCAATCAGCCCCAGCATTTT. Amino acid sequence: CSASDLRGPSNQPQHF.

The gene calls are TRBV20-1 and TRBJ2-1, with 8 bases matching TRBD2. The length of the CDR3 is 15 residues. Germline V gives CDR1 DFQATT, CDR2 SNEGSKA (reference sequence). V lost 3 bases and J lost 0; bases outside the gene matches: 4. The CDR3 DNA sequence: TGCAGTGCTAGGGCTCTAGCGGGCTCCTACAATGAGCAGTTCTTC. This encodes CSARALAGSYNEQFF.

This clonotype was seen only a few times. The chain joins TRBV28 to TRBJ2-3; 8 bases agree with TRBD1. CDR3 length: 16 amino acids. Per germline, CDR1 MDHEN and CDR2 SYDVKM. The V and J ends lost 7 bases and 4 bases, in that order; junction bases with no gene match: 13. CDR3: CASTIERDRYPDTQYF. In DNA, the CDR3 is TGTGCCAGCACCATTGAAAGGGACAGGTATCCAGATACGCAGTATTTT. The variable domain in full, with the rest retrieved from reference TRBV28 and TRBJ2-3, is DVKVTQSSRYLVKRTGEKVFLECVQDMDHENMFWYRQDPGLGLRLIYFSYDVKMKEKGDIPEGYSVSREKKERFSLILESASTNQTSMYLCASTIERDRYPDTQYFGPGTRLTVL.

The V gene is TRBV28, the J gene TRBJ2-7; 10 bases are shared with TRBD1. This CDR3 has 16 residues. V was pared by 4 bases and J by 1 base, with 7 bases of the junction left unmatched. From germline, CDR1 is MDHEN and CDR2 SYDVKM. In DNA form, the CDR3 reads TGTGCCAGCAGTTCAGCGGGACAGGGGAGATCCTACGAGCAGTACGTC. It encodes CASSSAGQGRSYEQYV.

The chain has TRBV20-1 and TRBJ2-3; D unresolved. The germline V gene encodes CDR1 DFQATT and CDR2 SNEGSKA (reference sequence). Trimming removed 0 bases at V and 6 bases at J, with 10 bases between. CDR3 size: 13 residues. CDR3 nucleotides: TGCAGTGCTAGAGATCTGGACGGGGATACGCAGTATTTT. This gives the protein CSARDLDGDTQYF.

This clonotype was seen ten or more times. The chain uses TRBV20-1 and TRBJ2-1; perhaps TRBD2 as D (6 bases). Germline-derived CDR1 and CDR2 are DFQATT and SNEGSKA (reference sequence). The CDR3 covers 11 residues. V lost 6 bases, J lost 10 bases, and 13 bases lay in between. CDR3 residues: CSAHRRGEQFF. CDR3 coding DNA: TGCAGTGCCCACCGGAGGGGCGAGCAGTTCTTC.

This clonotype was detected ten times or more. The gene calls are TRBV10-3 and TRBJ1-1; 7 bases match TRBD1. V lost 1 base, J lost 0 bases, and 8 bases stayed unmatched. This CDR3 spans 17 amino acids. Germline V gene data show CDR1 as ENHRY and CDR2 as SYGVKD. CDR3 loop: CAISEFPTGKMNTEAFF. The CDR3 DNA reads TGTGCCATCAGTGAGTTTCCGACAGGGAAGATGAACACTGAAGCTTTCTTT.

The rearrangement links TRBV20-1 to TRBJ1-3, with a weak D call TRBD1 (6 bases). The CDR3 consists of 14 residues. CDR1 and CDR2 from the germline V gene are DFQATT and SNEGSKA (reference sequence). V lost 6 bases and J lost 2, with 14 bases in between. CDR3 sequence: CSAMRGGAGNTIYF. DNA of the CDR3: TGCAGTGCCATGAGGGGGGGGGCTGGAAACACCATATATTTT.

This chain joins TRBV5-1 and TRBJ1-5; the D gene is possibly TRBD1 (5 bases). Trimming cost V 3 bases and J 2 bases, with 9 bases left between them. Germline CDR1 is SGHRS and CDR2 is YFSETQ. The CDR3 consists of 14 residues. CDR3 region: CASSSGLRNQPQHF. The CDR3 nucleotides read TGCGCCAGCAGCTCAGGGTTGCGCAATCAGCCCCAGCATTTT.

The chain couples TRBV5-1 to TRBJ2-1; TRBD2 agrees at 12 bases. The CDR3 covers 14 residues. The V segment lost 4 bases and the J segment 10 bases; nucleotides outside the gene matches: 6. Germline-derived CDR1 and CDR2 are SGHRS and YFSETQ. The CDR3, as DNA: TGCGCCAGCAGCCCTGGGACTAGCGGGTTAGAGCAGTTCTTC. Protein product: CASSPGTSGLEQFF.

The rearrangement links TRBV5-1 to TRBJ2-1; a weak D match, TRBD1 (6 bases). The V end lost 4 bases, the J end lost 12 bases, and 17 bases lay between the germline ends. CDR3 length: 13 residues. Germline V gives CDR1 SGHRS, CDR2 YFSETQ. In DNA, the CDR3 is TGCGCCAGCAGCGCGGGCCAGACAGGTCGGCAGTTCTTC. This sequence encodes CASSAGQTGRQFF.

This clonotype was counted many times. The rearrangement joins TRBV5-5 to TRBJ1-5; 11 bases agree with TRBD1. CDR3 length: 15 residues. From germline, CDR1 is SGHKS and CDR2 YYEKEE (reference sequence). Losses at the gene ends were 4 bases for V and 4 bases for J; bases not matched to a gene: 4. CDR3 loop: CASSQGTGGNQPQHF. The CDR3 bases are TGTGCCAGCAGCCAGGGGACAGGGGGAAATCAGCCCCAGCATTTT.